A single sample gave rise to the 23 T cell receptor beta chains below, sequenced in a study of early T cells in non-severe SARS-CoV-2 infection. From the 5' RACE reads, TCRdb called clonotypes with MiXCR, one entry per CDR3 protein. The table has 80,000 to 95,000 distinct CDR3 sequences, approximately 13% seen once; the top ten hold 1.4%. Material: whole blood. The receptor set was obtained from an adult who was a healthcare worker with PCR-confirmed SARS-CoV-2 infection or an uninfected control (not recorded which).

This clonotype was observed many times. V usage is TRBV5-1 and J usage is TRBJ1-2, with 9 bases matching TRBD1. CDR3 length: 13 residues. Looked up from germline, CDR1 is SGHRS and CDR2 is YFSETQ. J gave up 5 bases and V 4 bases, and 3 bases lay outside the gene matches. DNA of the CDR3: TGCGCCAGCAGCCCTGGGACAGGGTATGGCTACACCTTC. It encodes CASSPGTGYGYTF.

This clonotype has a count of ten or more. The chain joins TRBV18 to TRBJ2-7, with 8 bases matching TRBD1. The V and J ends lost 8 bases and 2 bases, in that order; junction bases with no gene match: 8. This CDR3 has 14 amino acids. Germline V gene data show CDR1 as KGHSH and CDR2 as LQKENI. CDR3 DNA sequence: TGTGCCAGCACCCTCGGGACAGGAGCCTACGAGCAGTACTTC. Translated, it gives CASTLGTGAYEQYF.

The chain is built from TRBV6-2 or TRBV6-3 and TRBJ2-7; D ambiguous. Trimming shortened V by 2 bases and J by 3 bases, and 5 bases separated the two germline ends. CDR1 is MNHEY, CDR2 SVGEGT, per germline. The length of the CDR3 is 12 residues. The CDR3 DNA reads TGTGCCAGCAGTTACCGGTACTACGAGCAGTACTTC. It codes for CASSYRYYEQYF.

This clonotype was counted ten times or more. The rearrangement links TRBV11-2 to TRBJ2-5, with TRBD1 as a possible D gene (6 bases). The CDR3 contains 14 residues. The V end was cut by 5 bases, the J end by 5 bases, with 15 bases between. Germline-derived CDR1 and CDR2 are SGHAT and FQNNGV. The CDR3 here is CASSKSRGRETQYF. CDR3 coding DNA: TGTGCCAGCAGCAAGAGCAGGGGTCGTGAGACCCAGTACTTC.

The J gene is TRBJ2-7, the V gene TRBV5-6; D is uncertain. V lost 4 bases, J lost 11 bases, and 13 bases lay in between. Germline V gives CDR1 SGHDT, CDR2 YYEEEE. The length of the CDR3 is 11 residues. CDR3 DNA sequence: TGTGCCAGCAGCCTCAATTTTGAGAAGTACTTC. It codes for CASSLNFEKYF.

The sample holds a few counts of this clonotype. This chain uses TRBV9 with TRBJ1-5; D possibly corresponds to TRBD1 (5 bases). The germline V gene has CDR1 SGDLS and CDR2 YYNGEE. Trimming took 4 bases from V and 5 from J, leaving 13 bases between them. The CDR3 totals 14 residues. Here the CDR3 reads CASSQSGGDQPQHF. The DNA of the CDR3 is TGTGCCAGCAGCCAATCGGGGGGTGATCAGCCCCAGCATTTT. The whole variable domain, remainder taken from reference TRBV9 and TRBJ1-5, is DSGVTQTPKHLITATGQRVTLRCSPRSGDLSVYWYQQSLDQGLQFLIQYYNGEERAKGNILERFSAQQFPDLHSELNLSSLELGDSALYFCASSQSGGDQPQHFGDGTRLSIL.

In its sample, this clonotype was seen many times. The V call is TRBV24-1, the J call TRBJ2-1, with D perhaps matching TRBD1 (6 bases). Germline V lookup: CDR1 KGHDR, CDR2 SFDVKD. V lost 7 bases and J 4 bases, leaving 13 bases between the germline ends. The CDR3 spans 14 residues. CDR3 nucleotides: TGTGCCACCAGCGGTTCCGGACAGTACAATGAGCAGTTCTTC. Translating it yields CATSGSGQYNEQFF.

This clonotype was counted a few times. The rearrangement links TRBV7-9 to TRBJ2-5; TRBD2 matches at 10 bases. V trimming: 3 bases; J trimming: 1 base; junction bases outside the gene matches: 8. The CDR3 totals 17 residues. Looked up from germline, CDR1 is SEHNR and CDR2 is FQNEAQ (reference sequence). Here the CDR3 DNA reads TGTGCCAGCAGCTTTGGTAGCGGGGGGTCGATCCAAGAGACCCAGTACTTC. It yields the protein CASSFGSGGSIQETQYF.

The chain uses TRBV6-6 and TRBJ2-7; D not resolved. V lost 4 bases to trimming and J lost 0 bases, with 10 bases between them. The CDR3 runs to 14 residues. Germline CDR1 and CDR2: MNHNY and SVGAGI (reference sequence). CDR3 sequence: CASSFLTPSYEQYF. The DNA of the CDR3 is TGTGCCAGCAGTTTCCTTACACCCTCCTACGAGCAGTACTTC.

The chain links TRBV3-1 to TRBJ1-5; D possibly corresponds to TRBD1 (5 bases). V lost 3 bases and J 5 bases, leaving 11 bases between the germline ends. The CDR3 covers 14 residues. The germline V gene encodes CDR1 LGHDT and CDR2 YNNKEL (reference sequence). CDR3 coding DNA: TGTGCCAGCAGCCAGGGCAGGGCACATCAGCCCCAGCATTTT. Translating it yields CASSQGRAHQPQHF.

This chain links TRBV20-1 with TRBJ1-1; D not resolved. Trimming removed 3 bases from V and 0 bases from J, with 11 bases in between. The CDR3 loop spans 14 amino acids. Per germline, CDR1 DFQATT and CDR2 SNEGSKA (reference sequence). CDR3 sequence reads: CSARDRRMNTEAFF. The CDR3 nucleotides read TGCAGTGCTAGGGACCGTCGGATGAACACTGAAGCTTTCTTT.

This clonotype was observed a few times. The chain couples TRBV7-9 to TRBJ1-5, with TRBD1 matching over 7 bases. The germline V gene encodes CDR1 SEHNR and CDR2 FQNEAQ (reference sequence). The CDR3 sequence is 14 residues long. Trimming cost V 5 bases and J 1 base; bases outside gene matches: 2. DNA for the CDR3: TGTGCCAGCAGCCCGACAGGGAGCAATCAGCCCCAGCATTTT. It codes for CASSPTGSNQPQHF.

This clonotype was observed at least ten times. The rearrangement joins TRBV7-6 to TRBJ1-4, with D unresolved. The CDR3 sequence is 15 residues long. V was clipped by 4 bases and J by 7 bases, with 16 bases between them. The germline V gene has CDR1 SGHVS and CDR2 FNYEAQ. CDR3 DNA: TGTGCCAGCAGCTCCGAACGTGACGGAAGTGAAAAACTGTTTTTT. Its protein product is CASSSERDGSEKLFF.

This clonotype was found many times. The V gene is TRBV6-4, the J gene TRBJ2-1; D is possibly TRBD2 (5 bases). Trimming took 10 bases from V and 7 from J, leaving 23 bases between them. Germline V gives CDR1 MRHNA, CDR2 SNTAGT. CDR3 size: 15 residues. This CDR3 reads CATTPAEDRGNEQFF. The CDR3, as DNA: TGTGCCACCACCCCAGCCGAGGACCGCGGGAATGAGCAGTTCTTC.

This clonotype was seen ten or more times. The chain is built from TRBV7-2 and TRBJ2-3; D is undetermined. There are 11 residues in the CDR3. Germline CDR1 is SGHTA and CDR2 is FQGNSA. Trimming cost V 5 bases and J 2 bases, with 2 bases left between them. The CDR3 sequence is CASSHTDTQYF. Written as DNA, the CDR3 is TGTGCCAGCAGCCACACAGATACGCAGTATTTT.

The chain is built from TRBV5-1 and TRBJ2-7; no reliable D call. Germline V CDR1 and CDR2: SGHRS, YFSETQ. CDR3 size: 14 residues. The ends were cut back, 1 base at V and 6 bases at J, with 14 bases in the middle. For the CDR3, the DNA is TGCGCCAGCAGCTTGTCGAATACCTTTCCCGAGCAGTACTTC. Residues: CASSLSNTFPEQYF.

This clonotype was detected ten times or more. This chain connects TRBV20-1 to TRBJ2-1, with TRBD2 matching 9 bases. The CDR3 consists of 14 residues. Germline CDR1 reads DFQATT; CDR2 reads SNEGSKA (reference sequence). Germline trimming cut 1 base from V and 8 bases from J; bases unmatched to any gene: 6. The CDR3, as DNA: TGCAGTGCTAGAGGGACTAGCGAGGTCGATGAGCAGTTCTTC. Amino acid sequence: CSARGTSEVDEQFF.

The chain uses TRBV11-2 and TRBJ2-1; no definite D call. Germline assignment: CDR1 SGHAT and CDR2 FQNNGV. The CDR3 totals 15 residues. Between the trimmed V and J ends, which lost 0 bases and 12 bases, there was a span of 18 bases. The DNA of the CDR3 is TGTGCCAGCAGCTTAGATTTGGATGGTTCCCCGACGCAGTTCTTC. Encoded protein: CASSLDLDGSPTQFF.

The genes are TRBV20-1 and TRBJ1-2, with 8 nucleotides matching TRBD1. Per germline, CDR1 DFQATT and CDR2 SNEGSKA (reference sequence). CDR3 length: 13 amino acids. The ends lost 6 bases at V and 4 bases at J; junction bases unmatched: 7. CDR3 sequence: CSAADRATYGYTF. The CDR3 DNA is TGCAGTGCCGCGGACAGGGCGACCTATGGCTACACCTTC.

The chain employs TRBV4-1 and TRBJ1-6, with 7 bases lining up with TRBD1. V trimming: 3 bases; J trimming: 0 bases; junction bases outside the gene matches: 2. The CDR3 has 16 residues. From germline, CDR1 is MGHRA and CDR2 YSYEKL. The CDR3 loop reads CASSQTGISYNSPLHF. The DNA for the CDR3 is TGCGCCAGCAGCCAGACAGGGATCTCCTATAATTCACCCCTCCACTTT.

Many counts were recorded for this clonotype. V is TRBV10-3 and J is TRBJ1-1; D remains unclear. The CDR3 consists of 13 residues. Trimming shortened V by 10 bases and J by 1 base, and 13 bases separated the two germline ends. In germline, CDR1 is ENHRY, CDR2 SYGVKD. The CDR3: CATRSDGNTEAFF. The CDR3 region has the DNA TGTGCCACCCGGTCCGACGGGAACACTGAAGCTTTCTTT.

This clonotype was seen ten or more times. The chain couples TRBV25-1 to TRBJ1-2; a possible D gene is TRBD1 (6 bases). Trimming shortened V by 3 bases and J by 4 bases, and 18 bases separated the two germline ends. This CDR3 is built from 16 residues. In germline, CDR1 is MGHDK, CDR2 SYGVNS. CDR3 sequence: CASSDIGTGRSYGYTF. The CDR3 nucleotides read TGTGCCAGCAGTGACATTGGAACAGGGAGAAGCTATGGCTACACCTTC.

This sequence joins TRBV29-1 and TRBJ2-7; D ambiguous. Per germline, CDR1 SQVTM and CDR2 ANQGSEA. This CDR3 is built from 14 residues. Trimming removed 7 bases at V and 4 bases at J, with 20 bases between. CDR3 residues: CSAESTARCYEQYF. CDR3 sequence (DNA): TGCAGCGCCGAGTCCACGGCCCGTTGTTACGAGCAGTACTTC.